Detailed here is one TCR beta chain. Profiled with immunoSEQ multiplex PCR; TCRdb holds only in-frame clones, not every one. The sample holds some 200,000 clones; approximately 82% are singletons and the top ten take approximately 12%. The sample originates from a study of blood T cell repertoires in COVID-19. The CDR3 runs 14 residues. The V gene's germline CDR1 is ENHRY and CDR2 SYGVKD. The V end lost 2 bases, the J end lost 6 bases, and 10 bases lay between the germline ends. The clonotype comes from a woman aged 40-49 years with acute or convalescent COVID-19. The J gene is TRBJ2-2, the V gene TRBV10-3; D gene ambiguous. The sequenced material came from peripheral blood. The CDR3 region has the DNA TGTGCCATCAGTGAGGCGGTTCTCTCCGGGGAGCTGTTTTTT. Residues: CAISEAVLSGELFF.